This T cell receptor beta chain was sequenced for a study of T-cell memory formation after mild COVID-19. The study, taken as a whole, reports: The CD4+ clones that contracted clustered mainly within CM and EM, and the CD8+ clones concentrated in EMRA. Day 15 to 85 contracting clones showed balanced CD4/CD8; day 15 to 37 expanders favored CD4+.

Remarks on this clonotype: The target antigen is unknown.

Trimming stripped 2 bases from V and 6 bases from J, with 8 bases between. The CDR3 loop spans 14 amino acids. Looked up from germline, CDR1 is SGHTA and CDR2 is FQGNSA. TCRdb ran MiXCR on the 5' RACE reads and lists one entry per CDR3 protein. The data show around 300,000 distinct CDR3 sequences, roughly an eighth seen once. The source is a man aged 18 to 35 who had mild COVID-19 (a few samples of this study predate the infection). Cell type and time point are not known. Sequenced: PBMCs or a T cell subset sorted from them (not recorded which). The chain is built from TRBV7-2 and TRBJ1-6; D gene ambiguous. The DNA for the CDR3 is TGTGCCAGCAGCTTAACTGCAAGTAATTCACCCCTCCACTTT. Translation gives CASSLTASNSPLHF.